The 12 T cell receptor beta chains below were found in one sample sequenced in a study of PD-1 blockade in mismatch repair-deficient tumors. Libraries were prepared by immunoSEQ multiplex PCR; TCRdb keeps only in-frame clonotypes and omits some of them. Among about 51,000 clones listed, about 85% were seen once. The material was peripheral blood, obtained roughly 20 weeks after starting pembrolizumab. These receptor sequences come from an adult with mismatch repair-deficient cancer.

V and J are TRBV6-5 and TRBJ1-2; possibly TRBD1 for D (6 bases). Germline CDR1 and CDR2: MNHEY and SVGAGI. The V and J ends lost 2 bases and 5 bases respectively, with 12 bases between them. The CDR3 has 14 amino acids. The CDR3 sequence: CASSYQGILYGYTF. For the CDR3, the DNA is TGTGCCAGCAGTTACCAGGGGATCCTTTATGGCTACACCTTC.

The chain carries TRBV5-1 and TRBJ2-6; D not resolved. The CDR3 sequence is 16 residues long. Trimming removed 1 base from V and 2 bases from J, with 10 bases in between. The germline V gene has CDR1 SGHRS and CDR2 YFSETQ. The CDR3 DNA sequence: TGCGCCAGCAGCTTGTATTTCGGAGCTGGGGCCAACGTCCTGACTTTC. Protein product: CASSLYFGAGANVLTF.

This chain joins TRBV27 and TRBJ2-5; TRBD1 matches 12 bases. With V trimmed by 5 bases and J by 4 bases, 5 bases remained unmatched. There are 15 residues in the CDR3. Germline CDR1 and CDR2: MNHEY and SMNVEV (reference sequence). This CDR3 reads CASSPGTGGAETQYF. The CDR3 coding sequence is TGTGCCAGCAGTCCCGGGACAGGGGGCGCAGAGACCCAGTACTTC.

The chain links TRBV29-1 to TRBJ1-1, with 8 bases that match TRBD1. CDR1 and CDR2 (germline): SQVTM, ANQGSEA. The CDR3 length is 12 residues. With 7 bases clipped from V and 3 bases from J, the junction kept 4 bases outside the gene matches. The CDR3 region has the DNA TGCAGCGGGACAGGGATCTACACTGAAGCTTTCTTT. Its protein is CSGTGIYTEAFF.

The chain has TRBV5-1 and TRBJ2-7; TRBD1 agrees at 7 bases. Per germline, CDR1 SGHRS and CDR2 YFSETQ. CDR3 length: 14 amino acids. J gave up 2 bases and V 3 bases, and 5 bases lay outside the gene matches. In DNA form, the CDR3 reads TGCGCCAGCAGCTCACGACAGGGAACCTACGAGCAGTACTTC. Amino acids: CASSSRQGTYEQYF. Combining the CDR3 with reference TRBV5-1 and TRBJ2-7 gives the whole variable domain KAGVTQTPRYLIKTRGQQVTLSCSPISGHRSVSWYQQTPGQGLQFLFEYFSETQRNKGNFPGRFSGRQFSNSRSEMNVSTLELGDSALYLCASSSRQGTYEQYFGPGTRLTVT.

The chain recombines TRBV10-2 with TRBJ2-2; the match to TRBD2 covers 12 bases. The CDR3 has 15 residues. CDR1 WSHSY and CDR2 SAAADI come from the germline V gene. V dropped 4 bases and J dropped 6; count of bases not matched to a gene: 3. This chain's CDR3 is CASSGLAGAAGELFF. DNA for the CDR3: TGCGCCAGCAGTGGACTAGCGGGAGCAGCCGGGGAGCTGTTTTTT.

The chain uses TRBV27 and TRBJ2-1; 10 nucleotides match TRBD1. Germline CDR1 is MNHEY and CDR2 is SMNVEV (reference sequence). Trimming at V came to 5 bases and at J to 4 bases, leaving 8 bases not matched to a gene. CDR3 length: 16 amino acids. The CDR3 region has the DNA TGTGCCAGCAGTCCCAAGACAGGGGGCCTTTACAATGAGCAGTTCTTC. Translating it yields CASSPKTGGLYNEQFF.

The J gene is TRBJ1-2, the V gene TRBV6-6; the D gene is possibly TRBD1 (6 bases). V shed 4 bases and J shed 8 bases, with 17 bases lying between them. The CDR3 runs 14 residues. Germline V gene lookup returns CDR1 MNHNY and CDR2 SVGAGI (reference sequence). The CDR3 reads CASSSSGDTGGYTF. The DNA for the CDR3 is TGTGCCAGCAGTTCCTCAGGGGATACAGGAGGCTACACCTTC.

The chain recombines TRBV18 with TRBJ2-2, with a tentative D call TRBD2 (5 bases). This CDR3 is 16 amino acids long. V lost 2 bases and J lost 1, with 11 bases in between. Germline-derived CDR1 and CDR2 are KGHSH and LQKENI. The CDR3 DNA sequence: TGTGCCAGCTCACCAAATGCTGCGGGGAACACCGGGGAGCTGTTTTTT. Protein product: CASSPNAAGNTGELFF.

This clone was counted between two and nine times. The V gene is TRBV15, the J gene TRBJ1-2; the D gene is possibly TRBD1 (6 bases). The CDR3 is 15 residues long. Germline assignment: CDR1 LNHNV and CDR2 YYDKDF (reference sequence). With 3 bases removed from V and 4 bases from J, the gap between germline ends came to 15 bases. This chain's CDR3 is CATSRSQGRPYGYTF. For the CDR3, the DNA is TGTGCCACCAGCAGGTCTCAGGGGCGTCCCTATGGCTACACCTTC.

This clone turned up a few times. This chain connects TRBV19 to TRBJ1-2; TRBD1 agrees at 9 bases. There are 14 residues in the CDR3. The germline V gene has CDR1 LNHDA and CDR2 SQIVND (reference sequence). Trimming at V came to 6 bases and at J to 7 bases, leaving 9 bases not matched to a gene. The CDR3 loop reads CASRSGQGFGGYTF. The DNA of the CDR3 is TGTGCCAGTAGATCGGGACAGGGATTCGGTGGCTACACCTTC.

In its sample, this clone was seen many times. This chain connects TRBV6-1 to TRBJ2-7; a weak D match, TRBD1 (6 bases). Germline V gene lookup returns CDR1 MNHNS and CDR2 SASEGT. The CDR3 is 15 amino acids. Trimming took 7 bases from V and 0 from J, leaving 16 bases between them. Here the CDR3 reads CASKEVTGSSYEQYF. In DNA form, the CDR3 reads TGTGCCAGCAAGGAAGTGACAGGTAGCTCCTACGAGCAGTACTTC.